These T cell receptor beta chains were read from a single sample in a study of T cell repertoires in aging, cancer and after chemotherapy. In TCRdb, the multiplex PCR reads were re-called with MiXCR into one record per CDR3 protein. The sample contains roughly 3,000 distinct CDR3 sequences, 45% to 55% of which appear only once. Sequences were obtained from blood. The receptors were sampled from a human donor with a blood cancer. CDR3s include the opening cysteine and the closing phenylalanine or tryptophan. The D gene is left open where the match is weak. Size tells how often a clone was seen (once, few, many) or the class of an expanded clone, and some rows leave it out.

j_gene	abundance	v_gene	d_gene	CDR3nt	CDR3aa
TRBJ2-5	-	TRBV10-1	-	TGCGCCAGCAGTGATTACTCCAGGGGTGCCCAAGAGACCCAGTACTTC	CASSDYSRGAQETQYF
TRBJ2-5	few	TRBV24-1	-	TGTGCCACCAGTCGCCGTTGGGGGGAGACCCAGTACTTC	CATSRRWGETQYF
TRBJ2-7	few	TRBV6-5	-	TGTGCCAGCAGTTATGCTAGCGCCTACGAGCAGTACTTC	CASSYASAYEQYF
TRBJ2-2	medium-sized	TRBV30	TRBD2	TGTGCCTGGAGTTACGCAAACTTGGCGACTAGCGGGTTTGGCGGGGAGCTGTTTTTT	CAWSYANLATSGFGGELFF
TRBJ2-5	-	TRBV11-1	-	TGTGCCAGCAGTTCCTTCCAGGGTACCCAAGAGACCCAGTACTTC	CASSSFQGTQETQYF
TRBJ2-1	-	TRBV6-5	TRBD2	TGTGCCAGCAGTCCGGGGGGGCCCAATGAGCAGTTCTTC	CASSPGGPNEQFF
TRBJ2-7	-	TRBV29-1	TRBD2	TGCAGCGTTTCTAGCGGGGGGGCCGAGCAGTACTTC	CSVSSGGAEQYF
TRBJ2-7	-	TRBV19	-	TGTGCCAGTAGTATAAGGGCGGGGCAGGGCTACGAGCAGTACTTC	CASSIRAGQGYEQYF
TRBJ2-6	-	TRBV27	-	TGTGCCAGCAAAGTCTCAACTGGGGCCAACGTCCTGACTTTC	CASKVSTGANVLTF
TRBJ2-1	-	TRBV6-5	TRBD1	TGTGCCAGCTGTAAGGGCCAGGACAGGGGGCCCGATGAGCAGTTCTTC	CASCKGQDRGPDEQFF
TRBJ2-3	-	TRBV19	TRBD2	TGTGCCAGTAGTTGTACTAGCGGGAGGGCCAGTGCGGCAGATACGCAGTATTTT	CASSCTSGRASAADTQYF
TRBJ2-2	-	TRBV28	TRBD2	TGTGCCAGCAGTTTTAGCGGGAGCGACACCGGGGAGCTGTTTTTT	CASSFSGSDTGELFF
TRBJ2-1	few	TRBV18	-	TGTGCCAGCTCACCCCCATCAGGGGAACATGAGCAGTTCTTC	CASSPPSGEHEQFF
TRBJ2-2	few	TRBV27	-	TGTGCCAGCAGCCGGAGGGACACCGGGGAGCTGTTTTTT	CASSRRDTGELFF
TRBJ1-2	-	TRBV29-1	-	TGCAGCGTTGTTTTCAACTATGGCTACACCTTC	CSVVFNYGYTF
TRBJ2-3	few	TRBV19	-	TGTGCCAGTAGTATAGGACTATTGGGTACGCAGTATTTT	CASSIGLLGTQYF
TRBJ2-3	-	TRBV19	-	TGTGCCAGTAGAGATAGCGGAGGGCGAAACACAGATACGCAGTATTTT	CASRDSGGRNTDTQYF
TRBJ2-3	few	TRBV5-4	TRBD2	TGTGCCAGCAGCACAAGACTAGCGATTAGCACAGATACGCAGTATTTT	CASSTRLAISTDTQYF
TRBJ2-7	few	TRBV29-1	TRBD1	TGCAGCGTCGGTGACAGGGGGTTTTCCTACGAGCAGTACTTC	CSVGDRGFSYEQYF
TRBJ1-6	-	TRBV18	-	TGTGCCAGCTCTCTTCCGCCGGGGCGGAATTCACCCCTCCACTTT	CASSLPPGRNSPLHF
TRBJ2-5	-	TRBV12-3/TRBV12-4	-	TGTGCCAGCAGCAGTCTAGAGACCCAGTACTTC	CASSSLETQYF
TRBJ2-2	large	TRBV6-1	-	TGTGCCAGCAGTGATTCTTCCCACACCGGGGAGCTGTTTTTT	CASSDSSHTGELFF
TRBJ1-5	few	TRBV6-6	TRBD1	TGTGCCAGCAGTTACTCGTTTGAGGCGGACAGGGGTAATCAGCCCCAGCATTTT	CASSYSFEADRGNQPQHF
TRBJ2-7	-	TRBV30	-	TGTGCCTGGAGTGGAGGGGAACCCTACGAGCAGTACTTC	CAWSGGEPYEQYF
TRBJ1-4	-	TRBV7-2	-	TGTGCCAGCAGCTACAACAGGGTTGAAAAACTGTTTTTT	CASSYNRVEKLFF
TRBJ1-2	-	TRBV20-1	-	TGCAGTGCGCACACGCAGGGAGGGAACTATGGCTACACCTTC	CSAHTQGGNYGYTF
TRBJ1-2	-	TRBV6-5	TRBD1	TGTGCCAGCAGTTACTCGGCGACAGGGATCGTTCATGGCTACACCTTC	CASSYSATGIVHGYTF
TRBJ1-6	-	TRBV30	-	TGTGCCTGGAGTGTTGAAGGTGACGGGCGGACTAATTCACCCCTCCACTTT	CAWSVEGDGRTNSPLHF
TRBJ1-2	few	TRBV19	-	TGTGCCAGTAGTAGCCAACAAGGTTCCTATGGCTACACCTTC	CASSSQQGSYGYTF
TRBJ1-6	-	TRBV30	-	TGTGCCTGGAGTGTATTAACAGTTTTTTATTCACCCCTCCACTTT	CAWSVLTVFYSPLHF
TRBJ2-5	-	TRBV5-6	-	TGTGCCAGCAGCTTGCCTCTCGGCCAAGAGACCCAGTACTTC	CASSLPLGQETQYF
TRBJ2-7	-	TRBV5-5	-	TGTGCCAGCAGGTTACAGGGTTTCAACGAGCAGTACTTC	CASRLQGFNEQYF
TRBJ2-3	-	TRBV19	-	TGTGCCAGTAGTTCCTCTCCCCGGGGCACAGATACGCAGTATTTT	CASSSSPRGTDTQYF
TRBJ2-4	few	TRBV29-1	-	TGCAGCGTCAGGGTTACGAACATTCAGTACTTC	CSVRVTNIQYF
TRBJ2-3	few	TRBV6-2/TRBV6-3	TRBD2	TGTGCCAGCAGTTTGGGGACTAGCGGCTTTACAGATACGCAGTATTTT	CASSLGTSGFTDTQYF
TRBJ2-6	-	TRBV12-3/TRBV12-4	-	TGTGCCAGCAGTTTAGAAGGCTCTGGGGCCAACGTCCTGACTTTC	CASSLEGSGANVLTF
TRBJ2-3	-	TRBV7-2	TRBD2	TGTGCCAGCAGCTTAAGGGTAGCGGGAGTCGCAGATACGCAGTATTTT	CASSLRVAGVADTQYF
TRBJ2-2	few	TRBV5-4	TRBD1	TGTGCCAGCAGCTACAACAGGGGGTACGGGGAGCTGTTTTTT	CASSYNRGYGELFF
TRBJ2-7	few	TRBV30	-	TGTGCCTGGAGTCTCGGGGCCTACGAGCAGTACTTC	CAWSLGAYEQYF